Listed below are T cell receptor beta chains from one sample, sequenced in a study of Ad26.COV2.S vaccination and SARS-CoV-2 variants. Generated by immunoSEQ multiplex PCR, the TCRdb table keeps only in-frame clones and is missing some. The data show roughly 300,000 clones, with 75% to 90% seen just once and roughly 5% held by the top ten. The sequenced sample was peripheral blood, obtained in a trial of Ad26.COV2.S vaccine versus placebo. The receptors were gathered from a person aged 18-65 years who received the Ad26.COV2.S COVID-19 vaccine or a placebo. Both conserved end residues are part of each CDR3. A D gene is named only where the DNA matches it firmly. Size tells how often a clone was seen (once, few, many) or the class of an expanded clone, and some rows leave it out.

j_call clone_size v_call d_call cdr3_aa cdr3_nt
TRBJ1-4 . TRBV9 TRBD1 CASSVDGTGGEKLFF TGTGCCAGCAGCGTAGACGGGACAGGGGGCGAAAAACTGTTTTTT
TRBJ1-2 . TRBV18 . CASSPPSRGLGYGYTF TGTGCCAGCTCACCACCTTCAAGGGGCCTTGGGTATGGCTACACCTTC
TRBJ1-1 . TRBV9 . CASSVTDRKGTEAFF TGTGCCAGCAGCGTAACCGACAGGAAGGGCACTGAAGCTTTCTTT
TRBJ1-2 . TRBV24-1 TRBD1 CAGTDRKDGYTF TGTGCCGGAACGGACAGGAAGGATGGCTACACCTTC
TRBJ1-1 once TRBV19 . CASTRQRGYGNTEAFF TGTGCCAGTACCAGACAGAGGGGATATGGGAACACTGAAGCTTTCTTT
TRBJ2-1 . TRBV27 . CASRKRSDSEQFF TGTGCCAGCAGGAAACGGAGCGATAGTGAGCAGTTCTTC
TRBJ2-1 . TRBV4-3 . CASSQEYSDSKQFF TGCGCCAGCAGCCAAGAATATTCGGACAGTAAGCAGTTCTTC
TRBJ2-7 once TRBV19 . CASSISWGGTYEQYF TGTGCCAGTAGTATATCTTGGGGCGGAACCTACGAGCAGTACTTC
TRBJ2-7 . TRBV3-1/TRBV3-2 . CASSQEWLPQYF TGTGCCAGCAGCCAAGAGTGGTTGCCGCAGTACTTC
TRBJ2-7 . TRBV28 TRBD1 CASSSLSGGEQYF TGTGCCAGCAGTTCCCTTTCAGGGGGTGAGCAGTACTTC
TRBJ2-7 . TRBV12-2 . CASRFSLDRVYEQYF TGTGCAAGTCGCTTCAGCTTAGACAGGGTATACGAGCAGTACTTC
TRBJ1-2 . TRBV28 . CASRPGLSYGYTF TGTGCCAGCAGACCCGGACTATCCTATGGCTACACCTTC
TRBJ2-7 once TRBV2 . CASSYNHEQYF TGTGCCAGCAGCTACAACCACGAGCAGTACTTC
TRBJ2-2 . TRBV27 . CASSLFRGAGTGELFF TGTGCCAGCAGTTTATTTCGGGGCGCGGGCACCGGGGAGCTGTTTTTT
TRBJ2-1 . TRBV7-9 . CASSSRPSIYNEQFF TGTGCCAGCAGCTCAAGACCATCGATCTACAATGAGCAGTTCTTC
TRBJ1-4 few TRBV30 . CAWSGDSQAEKLFF TGTGCCTGGAGTGGTGACAGCCAGGCCGAAAAACTGTTTTTT
TRBJ2-5 . TRBV5-1 TRBD1 CASRFDRARETQYF TGCGCCAGCCGGTTCGACAGGGCCCGAGAGACCCAGTACTTC
TRBJ1-4 . TRBV2 TRBD1 CASSFIKTGTNEKLFF TGTGCCAGCAGTTTTATTAAGACAGGGACTAATGAAAAACTGTTTTTT
TRBJ2-1 . TRBV7-9 . CASSLGTGGNYNEQFF TGTGCCAGCAGCTTAGGAACTGGGGGCAACTACAATGAGCAGTTCTTC
TRBJ2-1 . TRBV5-6 . CASSPGVLGLNEQFF TGTGCCAGCAGCCCAGGGGTACTGGGTTTGAATGAGCAGTTCTTC
TRBJ1-3 . TRBV15 . CATSRDQAGNTIYF TGTGCCACCAGCAGAGATCAGGCTGGAAACACCATATATTTT
TRBJ2-3 . TRBV9 . CASSALQSSTDTQYF TGTGCCAGCAGCGCCCTGCAGAGTAGCACAGATACGCAGTATTTT
TRBJ2-7 . TRBV28 . CASSSGGTVYEQYF TGTGCCAGCAGTTCGGGGGGGACAGTCTACGAGCAGTACTTC
TRBJ2-1 once TRBV28 . CASSLRAHSYNEQFF TGTGCCAGCAGTCTCCGGGCTCACTCCTACAATGAGCAGTTCTTC
TRBJ2-2 . TRBV19 TRBD1 CASSNVRGTGTAGELFF TGTGCCAGTAGTAATGTGAGAGGGACAGGGACCGCCGGGGAGCTGTTTTTT
TRBJ2-3 . TRBV5-1 TRBD1 CASSLRTGRTDTQYF TGCGCCAGCAGCTTACGGACAGGGCGCACAGATACGCAGTATTTT
TRBJ1-5 . TRBV9 . CASSVGVSNQPQHF TGTGCCAGCAGCGTAGGGGTTAGCAATCAGCCCCAGCATTTT
TRBJ1-2 . TRBV9 . CASSASQYGYTF TGTGCCAGCAGCGCAAGCCAATATGGCTACACCTTC
TRBJ1-1 . TRBV2 . CASGVGVNTEAFF TGTGCCAGTGGGGTGGGGGTGAACACTGAAGCTTTCTTT
TRBJ2-7 . TRBV7-9 . CASSLGLSYEQYF TGTGCCAGCAGCTTGGGCCTCTCCTACGAGCAGTACTTC
TRBJ2-1 . TRBV11-2 . CASSLDRSPDGGNEQFF TGTGCCAGCAGCTTAGATAGGTCTCCCGACGGGGGCAATGAGCAGTTCTTC
TRBJ2-6 . TRBV6-4 . CASSPQRTSSGANVLTF TGTGCCAGCAGCCCCCAGAGGACAAGCTCTGGGGCCAACGTCCTGACTTTC
TRBJ1-1 . TRBV6-5 TRBD1 CASSRSTGGTEAFF TGTGCCAGCAGCCGCTCAACAGGGGGCACTGAAGCTTTCTTT
TRBJ2-7 . TRBV28 . CASSSPTRGYEQYF TGTGCCAGCAGTTCTCCGACGAGGGGATACGAGCAGTACTTC
TRBJ2-1 . TRBV6-4 . CASSTARYNEQFF TGTGCCAGCAGTACGGCGCGGTACAATGAGCAGTTCTTC
TRBJ1-1 once TRBV13 . CASSLGRAVNTEAFF TGTGCCAGCAGCTTAGGCCGCGCGGTGAACACTGAAGCTTTCTTT
TRBJ2-2 . TRBV19 . CASSIVSATGELFF TGTGCCAGTAGTATAGTTTCCGCTACCGGGGAGCTGTTTTTT
TRBJ2-2 . TRBV7-3 . CASSPLDSGTNGELFF TGTGCCAGCAGCCCCCTGGATTCTGGGACGAACGGGGAGCTGTTTTTT
TRBJ1-1 . TRBV9 TRBD1 CASSSRDSEAFF TGTGCCAGCAGCTCCCGGGACAGTGAAGCTTTCTTT
TRBJ1-1 . TRBV3-1/TRBV3-2 TRBD1 CASSRGTANTEAFF TGTGCCAGCAGCCGTGGGACAGCGAACACTGAAGCTTTCTTT
TRBJ2-1 . TRBV5-4 TRBD1 CASSLYGTGEQFF TGTGCCAGCAGCTTGTACGGGACAGGTGAGCAGTTCTTC
TRBJ1-2 . TRBV27 . CASSSAPTRSAVFVYGYTF TGTGCCAGCAGTTCCGCCCCGACTAGGTCGGCCGTGTTTGTCTATGGCTACACCTTC
TRBJ1-1 once TRBV11-3 . CASSLGKNTEAFF TGTGCCAGCAGCTTAGGGAAGAACACTGAAGCTTTCTTT
TRBJ2-2 . TRBV28 TRBD2 CASGLAGGSGELFF TGTGCCAGCGGACTAGCGGGAGGTTCCGGGGAGCTGTTTTTT
TRBJ1-2 . TRBV4-2 . CASSQDRAPGYGYTF TGTGCCAGCAGCCAAGATAGAGCACCAGGGTATGGCTACACCTTC
TRBJ2-7 . TRBV28 TRBD1 CASSFADRGHEQYF TGTGCCAGCAGTTTTGCGGACAGGGGTCACGAGCAGTACTTC
TRBJ1-4 . TRBV19 TRBD1 CASRTGGNEKLFF TGTGCCAGTAGGACAGGGGGTAATGAAAAACTGTTTTTT
TRBJ2-3 . TRBV20-1 . CSARDQDTQYF TGCAGTGCTAGAGATCAAGATACGCAGTATTTT
TRBJ1-1 once TRBV11-3 . CASSLEGNTEAFF TGTGCCAGCAGCTTAGAAGGAAACACTGAAGCTTTCTTT
TRBJ2-1 . TRBV29-1 TRBD1 CSVLIRDRDTYNEQFF TGCAGCGTGCTCATCCGGGACAGGGATACCTACAATGAGCAGTTCTTC
TRBJ2-7 . TRBV7-9 . CASSLAGPGTYEQYF TGTGCCAGCAGCTTAGCAGGACCAGGGACCTACGAGCAGTACTTC
TRBJ1-2 . TRBV3-1/TRBV3-2 . CASSQSSIGYTF TGTGCCAGCAGCCAATCCTCTATTGGCTACACCTTC
TRBJ2-7 . TRBV7-9 . CASSSSSPDTIWQYF TGTGCCAGCAGCTCCTCGTCCCCGGACACGATCTGGCAGTACTTC
TRBJ2-2 few TRBV7-6 TRBD1 CASSTGQSSTGELFF TGTGCCAGCAGCACGGGACAGAGCTCCACCGGGGAGCTGTTTTTT
TRBJ2-5 . TRBV6-6 . CASSYSSQGETQYF TGTGCCAGCAGTTACTCGAGTCAGGGGGAGACCCAGTACTTC
TRBJ1-4 . TRBV30 . CAWSPRGAHEKLFF TGTGCCTGGAGTCCCCGAGGGGCCCATGAAAAACTGTTTTTT
TRBJ2-6 . TRBV9 . CASSSHRDNSLVGPNVLTF TGTGCCAGCAGCTCTCACCGGGACAATTCTCTGGTTGGTCCCAACGTCCTGACTTTC
TRBJ1-2 . TRBV7-2 . CASSPTRSNYGYTF TGTGCCAGCAGCCCAACCAGGTCTAACTATGGCTACACCTTC
TRBJ2-7 . TRBV2 . CASSDRGGSSYEQYF TGTGCCAGCAGTGATCGGGGCGGCAGCTCCTACGAGCAGTACTTC
TRBJ2-1 . TRBV5-1 . CATMDGANNEQFF TGCGCCACGATGGACGGAGCGAACAATGAGCAGTTCTTC